This T cell receptor (beta chain) is drawn from a study of beta chain bispecific antibodies for T cell cancers. T cells were expanded from blood mononuclear cells for two to three days with anti-CD3 OKT3 or CD3/CD28 beads. The CDR3 runs 15 residues. Germline CDR1 reads PRHDT; CDR2 reads FYEKMQ (reference sequence). Clonotype quantities came from unique molecular identifier barcode counts. Each CDR3 protein gets one entry after TCRdb re-called the 5' RACE reads with MiXCR. The repertoire holds 20,000 to 25,000 distinct CDR3 sequences, with about 2.6% as singletons. Broader study findings: Most targeted TRBV signal came from the leukemia cell line cells, not normal T cells.

As for this clonotype: The antigen remains unidentified. This could be a read error, since a much larger clone is one nucleotide away.

The origin of this receptor is a human donor in good health. Some clones in this sample may be carry-over from other donors' samples. The chain has TRBV13 and TRBJ2-2, with 10 bases matching TRBD1. Sequenced input: healthy donor T cells cultured with leukemia cells. CDR3 protein: CASSFDRGLTGELSF. The DNA of the CDR3 is TGTGCCAGCAGCTTCGACAGGGGGCTTACCGGGGAGCTGTCTTTT. The whole variable domain, remainder taken from reference TRBV13 and TRBJ2-2, is AAGVIQSPRHLIKEKRETATLKCYPIPRHDTVYWYQQGPGQDPQFLISFYEKMQSDKGSIPDRFSAQQFSDYHSELNMSSLELGDSALYFCASSFDRGLTGELSFGEGSRLTVL.